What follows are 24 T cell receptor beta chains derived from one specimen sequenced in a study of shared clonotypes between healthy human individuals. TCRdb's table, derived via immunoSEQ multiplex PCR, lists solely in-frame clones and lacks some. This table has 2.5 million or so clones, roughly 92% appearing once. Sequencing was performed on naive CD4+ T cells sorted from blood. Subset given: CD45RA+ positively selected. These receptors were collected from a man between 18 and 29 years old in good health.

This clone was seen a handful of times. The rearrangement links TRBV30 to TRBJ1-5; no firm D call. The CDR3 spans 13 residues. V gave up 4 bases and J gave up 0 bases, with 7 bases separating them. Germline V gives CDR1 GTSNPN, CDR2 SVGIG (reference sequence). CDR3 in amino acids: CAWTAYSNQPQHF. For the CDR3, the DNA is TGTGCCTGGACAGCTTATAGCAATCAGCCCCAGCATTTT.

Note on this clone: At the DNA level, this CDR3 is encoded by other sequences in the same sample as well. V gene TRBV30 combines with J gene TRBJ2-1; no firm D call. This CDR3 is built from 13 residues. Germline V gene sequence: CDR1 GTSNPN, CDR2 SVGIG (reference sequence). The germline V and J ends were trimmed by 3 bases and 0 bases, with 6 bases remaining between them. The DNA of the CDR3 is TGTGCCTGGAGGGCTGGCTCCTACAATGAGCAGTTCTTC. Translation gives CAWRAGSYNEQFF.

CDR3: CAISFKSGTGVQTQYF. Here the CDR3 DNA reads TGTGCCATCAGTTTTAAGAGCGGGACAGGGGTTCAGACCCAGTACTTC. The rearrangement links TRBV10-3 to TRBJ2-5; 10 bases fit TRBD1. Per the germline V gene, CDR1 is ENHRY and CDR2 is SYGVKD. V lost 5 bases, J lost 6 bases, and 12 bases stayed unmatched. The CDR3 totals 16 residues.

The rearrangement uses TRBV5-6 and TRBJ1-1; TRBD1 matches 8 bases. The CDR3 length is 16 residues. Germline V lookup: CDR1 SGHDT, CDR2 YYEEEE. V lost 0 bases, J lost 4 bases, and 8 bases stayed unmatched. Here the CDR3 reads CASSLAFRGQGTEAFF. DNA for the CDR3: TGTGCCAGCAGCTTGGCCTTCAGGGGGCAGGGCACTGAAGCTTTCTTT.

CDR3 sequence: CSARQGESTEAFF. CDR3 DNA: TGCAGCGCGAGACAGGGGGAGTCCACTGAAGCTTTCTTT. This chain joins TRBV29-1 and TRBJ1-1; 9 nucleotides match TRBD1. The V gene's germline CDR1 is SQVTM and CDR2 ANQGSEA. The CDR3 totals 13 residues. Trimming cost V 7 bases and J 4 bases; bases outside gene matches: 7. The full variable domain, in which reference TRBV29-1 and TRBJ1-1 provide the parts outside the CDR3, is SAVISQKPSRDICQRGTSLTIQCQVDSQVTMMFWYRQQPGQSLTLIATANQGSEATYESGFVIDKFPISRPNLTFSTLTVSNMSPEDSSIYLCSARQGESTEAFFGQGTRLTVV.

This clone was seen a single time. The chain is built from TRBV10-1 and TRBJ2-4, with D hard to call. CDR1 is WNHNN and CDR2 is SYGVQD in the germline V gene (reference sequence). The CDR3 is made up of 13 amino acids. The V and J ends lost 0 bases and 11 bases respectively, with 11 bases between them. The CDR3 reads CASSESTRAVQYF. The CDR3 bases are TGCGCCAGCAGTGAGTCGACTCGGGCAGTTCAGTACTTC.

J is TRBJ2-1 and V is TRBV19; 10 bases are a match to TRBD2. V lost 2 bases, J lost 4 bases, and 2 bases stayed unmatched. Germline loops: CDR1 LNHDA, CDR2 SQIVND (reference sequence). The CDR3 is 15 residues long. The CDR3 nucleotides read TGTGCCAGTAGTATATCTAGCGGGAGATACAATGAGCAGTTCTTC. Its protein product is CASSISSGRYNEQFF.

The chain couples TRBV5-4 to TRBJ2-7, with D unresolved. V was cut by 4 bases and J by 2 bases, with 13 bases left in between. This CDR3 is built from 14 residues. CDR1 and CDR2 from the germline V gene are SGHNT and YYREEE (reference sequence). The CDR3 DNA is TGTGCCAGCAGCCAATCTGGCAGCACCTACGAGCAGTACTTC. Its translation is CASSQSGSTYEQYF.

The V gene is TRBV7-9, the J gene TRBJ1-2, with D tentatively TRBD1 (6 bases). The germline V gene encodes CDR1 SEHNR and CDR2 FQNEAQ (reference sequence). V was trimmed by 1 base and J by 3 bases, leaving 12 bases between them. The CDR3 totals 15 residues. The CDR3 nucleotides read TGTGCCAGCAGCTTAGTGGAATGGGGGCACTATGGCTACACCTTC. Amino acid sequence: CASSLVEWGHYGYTF.

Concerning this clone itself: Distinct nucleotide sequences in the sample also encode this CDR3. CDR3 region: CASSDITDTQYF. CDR3 bases: TGTGCCAGCAGTGACATCACAGATACGCAGTATTTT. V is TRBV2 and J is TRBJ2-3; D remains unclear. The CDR3 is 12 residues long. Germline assignment: CDR1 SNHLY and CDR2 FYNNEI. Trimming stripped 3 bases from V and 2 bases from J, with 3 bases between.

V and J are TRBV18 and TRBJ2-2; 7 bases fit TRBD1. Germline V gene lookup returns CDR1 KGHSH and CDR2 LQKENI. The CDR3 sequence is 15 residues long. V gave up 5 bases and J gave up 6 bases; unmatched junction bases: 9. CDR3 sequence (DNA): TGTGCCAGCTCAGCACGACAGGGTGGATCCGGGGAGCTGTTTTTT. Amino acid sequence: CASSARQGGSGELFF.

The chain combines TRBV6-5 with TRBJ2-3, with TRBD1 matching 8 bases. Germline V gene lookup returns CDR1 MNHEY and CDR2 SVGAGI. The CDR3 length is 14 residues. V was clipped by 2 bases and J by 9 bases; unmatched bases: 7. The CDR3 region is CASSYPTGAGTQYF. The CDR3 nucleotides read TGTGCCAGCAGTTACCCGACAGGGGCGGGCACGCAGTATTTT.

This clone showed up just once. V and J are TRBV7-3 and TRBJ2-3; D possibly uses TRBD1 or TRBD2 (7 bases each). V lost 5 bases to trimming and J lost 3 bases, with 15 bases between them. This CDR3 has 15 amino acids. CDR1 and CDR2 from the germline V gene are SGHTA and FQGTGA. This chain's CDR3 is CASSPGGERTDTQYF. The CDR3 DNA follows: TGTGCCAGCAGCCCAGGGGGGGAAAGGACAGATACGCAGTATTTT.

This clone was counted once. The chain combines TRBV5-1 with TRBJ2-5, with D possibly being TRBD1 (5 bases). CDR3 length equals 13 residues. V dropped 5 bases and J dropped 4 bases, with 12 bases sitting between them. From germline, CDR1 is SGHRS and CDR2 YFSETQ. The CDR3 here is CASSSLTGETQYF. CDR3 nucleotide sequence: TGCGCCAGCAGTTCTCTCACAGGAGAGACCCAGTACTTC.

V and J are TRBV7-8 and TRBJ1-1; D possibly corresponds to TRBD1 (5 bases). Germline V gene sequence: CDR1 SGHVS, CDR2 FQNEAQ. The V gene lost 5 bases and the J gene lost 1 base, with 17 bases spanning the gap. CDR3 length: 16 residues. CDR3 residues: CASSRNPPGPNTEAFF. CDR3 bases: TGTGCCAGCAGCCGGAATCCCCCAGGGCCGAACACTGAAGCTTTCTTT.

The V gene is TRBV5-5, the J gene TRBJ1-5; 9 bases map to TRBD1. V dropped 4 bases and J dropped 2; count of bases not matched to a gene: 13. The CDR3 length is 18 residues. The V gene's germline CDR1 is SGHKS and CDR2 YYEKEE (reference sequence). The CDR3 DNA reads TGTGCCAGCAGCCGGACAGGGGCCCTTGGGGGTGGCAATCAGCCCCAGCATTTT. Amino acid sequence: CASSRTGALGGGNQPQHF.

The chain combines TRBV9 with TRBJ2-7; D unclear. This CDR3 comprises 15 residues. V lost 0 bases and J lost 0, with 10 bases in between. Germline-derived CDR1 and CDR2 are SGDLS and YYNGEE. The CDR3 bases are TGTGCCAGCAGCGTAGGGACCGAGAGCTCCTACGAGCAGTACTTC. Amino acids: CASSVGTESSYEQYF.

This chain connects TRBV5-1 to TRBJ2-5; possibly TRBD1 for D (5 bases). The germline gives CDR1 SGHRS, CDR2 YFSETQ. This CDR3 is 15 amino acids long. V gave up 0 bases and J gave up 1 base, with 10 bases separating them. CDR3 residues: CASSLAWGSQETQYF. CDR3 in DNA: TGCGCCAGCAGCTTGGCCTGGGGCAGCCAAGAGACCCAGTACTTC.

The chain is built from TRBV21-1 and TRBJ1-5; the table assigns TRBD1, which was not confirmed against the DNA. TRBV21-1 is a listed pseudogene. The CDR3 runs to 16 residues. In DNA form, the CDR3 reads TGTGCCAGCAGCAAAGCGCTTTCGACAGGGGGCAGGCCCCAGCATTTT. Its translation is CASSKALSTGGRPQHF.

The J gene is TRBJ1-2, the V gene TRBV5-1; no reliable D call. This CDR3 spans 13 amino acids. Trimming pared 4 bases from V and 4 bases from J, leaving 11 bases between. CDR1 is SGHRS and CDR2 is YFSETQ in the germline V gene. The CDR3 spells CASSPDGFYGYTF. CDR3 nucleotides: TGCGCCAGCAGCCCCGACGGATTCTATGGCTACACCTTC.

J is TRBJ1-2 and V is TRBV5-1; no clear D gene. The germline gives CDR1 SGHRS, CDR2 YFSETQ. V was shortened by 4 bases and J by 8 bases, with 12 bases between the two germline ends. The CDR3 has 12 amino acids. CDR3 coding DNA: TGCGCCAGCAGCCCGTCTCAACGGGGCTACACCTTC. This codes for CASSPSQRGYTF.

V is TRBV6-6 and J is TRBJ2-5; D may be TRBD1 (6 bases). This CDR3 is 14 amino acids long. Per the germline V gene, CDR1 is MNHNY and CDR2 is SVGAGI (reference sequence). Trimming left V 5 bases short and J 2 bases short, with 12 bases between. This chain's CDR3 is CASSATGPQETQYF. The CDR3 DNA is TGTGCCAGCAGTGCGACAGGCCCGCAAGAGACCCAGTACTTC.

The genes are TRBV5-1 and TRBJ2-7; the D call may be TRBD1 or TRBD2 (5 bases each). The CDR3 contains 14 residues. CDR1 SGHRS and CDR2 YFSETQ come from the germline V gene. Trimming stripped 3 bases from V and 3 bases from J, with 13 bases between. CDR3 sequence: CASSWDGTNYEQYF. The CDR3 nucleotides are TGCGCCAGCAGCTGGGACGGGACCAACTACGAGCAGTACTTC.

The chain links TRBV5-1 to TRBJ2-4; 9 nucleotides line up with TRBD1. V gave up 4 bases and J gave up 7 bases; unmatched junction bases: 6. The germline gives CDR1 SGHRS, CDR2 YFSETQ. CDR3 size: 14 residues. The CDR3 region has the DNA TGCGCCAGCAGCCGAACAGGGGGCGGCAACATTCAGTACTTC. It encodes CASSRTGGGNIQYF.